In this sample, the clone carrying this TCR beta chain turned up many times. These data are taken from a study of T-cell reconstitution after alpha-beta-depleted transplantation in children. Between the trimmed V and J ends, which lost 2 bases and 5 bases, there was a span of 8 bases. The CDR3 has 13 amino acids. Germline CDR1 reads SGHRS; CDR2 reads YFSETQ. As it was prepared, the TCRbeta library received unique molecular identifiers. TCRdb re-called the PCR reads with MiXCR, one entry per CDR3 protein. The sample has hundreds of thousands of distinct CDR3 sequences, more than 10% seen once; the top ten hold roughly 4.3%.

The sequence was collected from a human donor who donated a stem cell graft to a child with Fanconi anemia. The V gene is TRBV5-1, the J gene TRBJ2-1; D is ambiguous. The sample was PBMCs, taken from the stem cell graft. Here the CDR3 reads CASSFGGDNEQFF. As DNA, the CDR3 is TGCGCCAGCAGCTTCGGCGGTGACAATGAGCAGTTCTTC.